The subject of this entry is one T cell receptor (beta chain). This table comes from immunoSEQ multiplex PCR, and its TCRdb copy is limited to in-frame clones, with some not included. The sample records approximately 75,000 clones, around 86% being singletons. This sample is drawn from a study of T cell responses to AZD1222 COVID-19 vaccine. V shed 4 bases, J shed 1 base, and the junction held 4 bases outside the gene matches. The germline V gene has CDR1 LGHNA and CDR2 YSLEER. This CDR3 region has 14 residues. The sequencing used peripheral blood, collected 28 days after the second AZD1222 dose. This clonotype was obtained from an adult who received the AZD1222 COVID-19 vaccine. This rearrangement joins TRBV4-3 to TRBJ2-7, with 7 bases that match TRBD1. DNA for the CDR3: TGCGCCAGCAGCCGAGGGGGCGGGTCCTACGAGCAGTACTTC. Its protein is CASSRGGGSYEQYF.